These 19 T cell receptor beta chains came from one sample sequenced in a study of blood T cell repertoires in COVID-19. Method: immunoSEQ multiplex PCR; TCRdb's copy keeps in-frame clones and lacks some. The sample lists roughly 260,000 clones, 91% occurring once. Sample: PBMCs or T cells enriched from blood (not recorded which). All receptors come from a human donor in a cohort exposed to, infected with or recovered from COVID-19 (not recorded which). The donor label of this sample is uncertain.

The chain joins TRBV6-1 to TRBJ1-5; the D is unclear. This CDR3 has 14 amino acids. CDR1 is MNHNS and CDR2 is SASEGT in the germline V gene. V was clipped by 2 bases and J by 6 bases, with 11 bases between them. CDR3 sequence reads: CASSEIATGQPQHF. CDR3 DNA: TGTGCCAGCAGTGAAATCGCGACGGGTCAGCCCCAGCATTTT.

Here the CDR3 reads CASSQLGEGAFGYTF. For the CDR3, the DNA is TGCGCCAGCAGCCAATTGGGAGAGGGGGCTTTTGGCTACACCTTC. V and J are TRBV4-1 and TRBJ1-2; 7 bases are shared with TRBD1. Unmatched junction bases numbered 10, after V lost 2 bases and J lost 7 bases. This CDR3 contains 15 residues. Germline V lookup: CDR1 MGHRA, CDR2 YSYEKL.

The V call is TRBV5-5, the J call TRBJ1-3; possible D gene TRBD1, 6 bases. Trimming took off 0 bases at V and 8 bases at J, with 12 bases between the two ends. CDR3 length: 14 amino acids. Germline-derived CDR1 and CDR2 are SGHKS and YYEKEE (reference sequence). The CDR3 DNA sequence: TGTGCCAGCAGCTTGGACAGGGCGGAGTACACCATATATTTT. Its protein is CASSLDRAEYTIYF.

This clone occurred once. The CDR3 DNA follows: TGTGCCAGCAGCCCCGTGGGACAGGGTAAATACGAGCAGTACTTC. Amino acids: CASSPVGQGKYEQYF. The chain joins TRBV28 to TRBJ2-7; 9 nucleotides line up with TRBD1. Germline CDR1 reads MDHEN; CDR2 reads SYDVKM. The CDR3 is 15 amino acids. Trimming at V came to 6 bases and at J to 4 bases, leaving 10 bases not matched to a gene.

The V call is TRBV5-1, the J call TRBJ2-1; 10 nucleotides agree with TRBD1. The V and J ends lost 0 bases and 4 bases, in that order; junction bases with no gene match: 10. This CDR3 spans 18 amino acids. CDR1 SGHRS and CDR2 YFSETQ come from the germline V gene. The CDR3 region is CASSLDPRTGGDYNEQFF. For the CDR3, the DNA is TGCGCCAGCAGCTTGGACCCACGGACAGGGGGTGATTACAATGAGCAGTTCTTC.

The chain links TRBV15 to TRBJ2-7, with D uncertain. V was trimmed by 4 bases and J by 2 bases, leaving 9 bases between them. CDR1 is LNHNV and CDR2 is YYDKDF in the germline V gene (reference sequence). CDR3 length equals 13 residues. The DNA of the CDR3 is TGTGCCACCAGCACCCCGGTCCCCTACGAGCAGTACTTC. Protein product: CATSTPVPYEQYF.

The table lists this clone with a count of one. In nucleotides, the CDR3 is TGTGCCAGCAGTTACTCCCGGGACAGGGAACCCCAGCCCCAGCATTTT. Amino acids: CASSYSRDREPQPQHF. This chain connects TRBV6-6 to TRBJ1-5, with TRBD1 identical over 9 bases. This CDR3 spans 16 amino acids. V shed 0 bases, J shed 7 bases, and the junction held 7 bases outside the gene matches. Germline CDR1 is MNHNY and CDR2 is SVGAGI (reference sequence).

CDR3 residues: CSTRAGRENEKLFF. CDR3 nucleotide sequence: TGCAGCACTCGGGCAGGGCGGGAAAATGAAAAACTGTTTTTT. The chain couples TRBV29-1 to TRBJ1-4, with D maybe TRBD1 (5 bases). The V gene lost 8 bases and the J gene lost 5 bases, with 18 bases spanning the gap. Germline values: CDR1 SQVTM, CDR2 ANQGSEA. The CDR3 is made up of 14 amino acids.

The table lists this clone with a count of one. In the same sample, other DNA sequences code for this CDR3. The J gene is TRBJ1-1, the V gene TRBV6-5, with a possible D match to TRBD1 (5 bases). Germline loops: CDR1 MNHEY, CDR2 SVGAGI. This CDR3 comprises 14 residues. V gave up 2 bases and J gave up 4 bases, with 11 bases separating them. CDR3 loop: CASSYGGTATEAFF. CDR3 DNA sequence: TGTGCCAGCAGTTACGGGGGGACGGCCACTGAAGCTTTCTTT.

The genes are TRBV27 and TRBJ1-2; 8 bases map to TRBD1. This CDR3 region has 15 residues. Looked up from germline, CDR1 is MNHEY and CDR2 is SMNVEV (reference sequence). J lost 2 bases, V lost 5 bases, and 7 bases had no gene match. CDR3 region: CASSLRQGWNYGYTF. The DNA for the CDR3 is TGTGCCAGCAGTCTCCGACAGGGGTGGAACTATGGCTACACCTTC.

The chain has TRBV6-4 and TRBJ2-1; possible D gene TRBD2, 6 bases. Trimming cost V 2 bases and J 7 bases, with 18 bases left between them. The V gene's germline CDR1 is MRHNA and CDR2 SNTAGT. The CDR3 length is 16 residues. This CDR3 is CASSDVASGSSNEQFF. As DNA, the CDR3 is TGTGCCAGCAGTGACGTAGCGAGCGGGTCCAGTAATGAGCAGTTCTTC.

The chain joins TRBV30 to TRBJ2-7, with 7 bases fitting TRBD2. Germline lookup yields CDR1 GTSNPN and CDR2 SVGIG (reference sequence). This CDR3 region has 16 residues. V lost 0 bases to trimming and J lost 3 bases; unmatched junction nucleotides: 11. CDR3 amino acids: CAWSVAPSGVVYEQYF. CDR3 in DNA: TGTGCCTGGAGTGTAGCCCCAAGCGGGGTCGTCTACGAGCAGTACTTC.

V gene TRBV19 combines with J gene TRBJ2-1, with 7 bases matching TRBD2. There are 14 residues in the CDR3. Trimming removed 7 bases from V and 4 bases from J; junction bases left unmatched: 7. Germline CDR1 and CDR2: LNHDA and SQIVND (reference sequence). Written as DNA, the CDR3 is TGTGCCAGTAAGCGGGATAGGGCATACAATGAGCAGTTCTTC. Residues: CASKRDRAYNEQFF.

The chain has TRBV30 and TRBJ2-7; TRBD2 might be the D (5 bases). There are 12 residues in the CDR3. CDR1 and CDR2 (germline): GTSNPN, SVGIG (reference sequence). The V gene lost 4 bases and the J gene lost 5 bases, with 12 bases spanning the gap. The CDR3 nucleotides read TGTGCCTGGATGAGACGGGGAAACGAGCAGTACTTC. Its translation: CAWMRRGNEQYF.

The gene calls are TRBV6-5 and TRBJ1-2; 9 positions agree with TRBD1. Trimming removed 10 bases from V and 7 bases from J; junction bases left unmatched: 10. CDR1 is MNHEY and CDR2 is SVGAGI in the germline V gene. There are 13 residues in the CDR3. CDR3 in amino acids: CATLSRDRAGYTF. The CDR3 DNA follows: TGTGCCACCCTAAGCCGGGACAGGGCTGGCTACACCTTC.

The CDR3 sequence: CAISGTGGSGNTIYF. As DNA, the CDR3 is TGTGCCATCAGTGGAACAGGGGGATCTGGAAACACCATATATTTT. The chain couples TRBV10-3 to TRBJ1-3; 8 nucleotides line up with TRBD1. The CDR3 is 15 amino acids. V was pared by 4 bases and J by 1 base, with 3 bases of the junction left unmatched. From germline, CDR1 is ENHRY and CDR2 SYGVKD.

This sequence joins TRBV6-1 and TRBJ1-4, with D uncertain. V lost 1 base, J lost 0 bases, and 12 bases lay in between. From germline, CDR1 is MNHNS and CDR2 SASEGT. CDR3 length equals 17 residues. The CDR3 reads CASSEVEGFATNEKLFF. The DNA for the CDR3 is TGTGCCAGCAGTGAAGTAGAGGGATTTGCAACTAATGAAAAACTGTTTTTT.

This chain uses TRBV11-2 with TRBJ2-5, with TRBD2 matching 9 bases. Germline values: CDR1 SGHAT, CDR2 FQNNGV. CDR3 size: 13 residues. The junction had 1 base not matched to a gene; V was cut back by 4 bases and J by 4 bases. CDR3 sequence: CASSSTSGETQYF. CDR3 coding DNA: TGTGCCAGCAGCTCGACTAGCGGAGAGACCCAGTACTTC. The variable domain in full, completed from reference TRBV11-2 and TRBJ2-5, reads EAGVAQSPRYKIIEKRQSVAFWCNPISGHATLYWYQQILGQGPKLLIQFQNNGVVDDSQLPKDRFSAERLKGVDSTLKIQPAKLEDSAVYLCASSSTSGETQYFGPGTRLLVL.

Note on this clone: A single base separates this from a much larger clone, so it may be a read error. The rearrangement uses TRBV6-4 and TRBJ2-3, with 14 nucleotides matching TRBD2. The ends lost 0 bases at V and 4 bases at J; junction bases unmatched: 0. The V gene's germline CDR1 is MRHNA and CDR2 SNTAGT. The length of the CDR3 is 16 residues. This CDR3 is CASSDSTSGGADTQYF. The CDR3 DNA follows: TGTGCCAGCAGTGACTCGACTAGCGGGGGGGCAGATACGCAGTATTTT.